These 8 T cell receptor beta chains were all obtained from the same sample, sequenced in a study of blood T cell repertoires in COVID-19. The repertoire was sequenced with immunoSEQ multiplex PCR; TCRdb's copy has only in-frame clones and lacks some. The table includes about 210,000 clones, around 83% detected once. The sequenced material came from peripheral blood. These receptors came from a woman aged 45-65 years with acute or convalescent COVID-19.

The V call is TRBV10-3, the J call TRBJ1-5, with D possibly TRBD1 on 5 matching bases. Germline-derived CDR1 and CDR2 are ENHRY and SYGVKD. The CDR3 totals 17 residues. Trimming shortened V by 0 bases and J by 2 bases, and 14 bases separated the two germline ends. CDR3 nucleotides: TGTGCCATCAGTGAGTCAGGGGAAGGAAGGGGCAATCAGCCCCAGCATTTT. Encoded protein: CAISESGEGRGNQPQHF.

This chain links TRBV2 with TRBJ2-3; weak D call: TRBD2 (5 bases). This CDR3 is built from 13 residues. Germline CDR1 and CDR2: SNHLY and FYNNEI. The V and J ends lost 6 bases and 13 bases respectively, with 20 bases between them. CDR3 DNA sequence: TGTGCCAGCAGGGGAGAGAGTCTTCAGTTTGAGTATTTT. It specifies CASRGESLQFEYF.

The CDR3 sequence: CASSQDQARNTEAFF. Here the CDR3 DNA reads TGTGCCAGCAGCCAAGATCAGGCCCGGAACACTGAAGCTTTCTTT. The chain links TRBV4-2 to TRBJ1-1; the D is unclear. From germline, CDR1 is LGHNA and CDR2 YNFKEQ. The CDR3 extends over 15 amino acids. V was clipped by 0 bases and J by 1 base, with 9 bases between them.

The V gene is TRBV6-5, the J gene TRBJ2-7; 10 bases fit TRBD2. CDR3 length equals 16 residues. Germline V lookup: CDR1 MNHEY, CDR2 SVGAGI. The trim removed 1 base at V and 1 base at J, leaving 4 bases unmatched. The CDR3 bases are TGTGCCAGCAGTTACTTCCGGACTAGCGGATCCTACGAGCAGTACTTC. Protein: CASSYFRTSGSYEQYF.

The V gene is TRBV12-5, the J gene TRBJ2-6; D may be TRBD2 (7 bases). The ends were cut back, 6 bases at V and 2 bases at J, with 11 bases in the middle. This CDR3 region has 15 residues. Germline lookup yields CDR1 LGHNT and CDR2 FRNRAP. CDR3 region: CASGIGGAGANVLTF. The CDR3 DNA sequence: TGTGCTAGTGGCATAGGGGGGGCTGGGGCCAACGTCCTGACTTTC.

This clone was seen only a few times. This chain uses TRBV19 with TRBJ1-5; 7 bases are a match to TRBD1. Germline CDR1 LNHDA, CDR2 SQIVND (reference sequence). J lost 2 bases, V lost 5 bases, and 6 bases had no gene match. This CDR3 comprises 15 residues. CDR3 protein: CASSYQGTGNQPQHF. CDR3 coding DNA: TGTGCCAGTAGTTATCAGGGGACAGGCAATCAGCCCCAGCATTTT.

J is TRBJ2-1 and V is TRBV10-1; D uncertain. This CDR3 has 12 amino acids. V shed 4 bases and J shed 10 bases, with 11 bases lying between them. The germline V gene has CDR1 WNHNN and CDR2 SYGVQD (reference sequence). Here the CDR3 DNA reads TGCGCCAGCAGTGGGCCGCTAGGAGAGCAGTTCTTC. Amino acids: CASSGPLGEQFF.

The chain employs TRBV9 and TRBJ2-1; possible D gene TRBD2, 6 bases. Between the trimmed V and J ends, which lost 7 bases and 7 bases, there was a span of 12 bases. The germline gives CDR1 SGDLS, CDR2 YYNGEE. This CDR3 has 12 residues. DNA for the CDR3: TGTGCCAGCCTGCTCGGGGGAAATGAGCAGTTCTTC. It specifies CASLLGGNEQFF. Using reference TRBV9 and TRBJ2-1 for the parts outside the CDR3, the full variable domain is DSGVTQTPKHLITATGQRVTLRCSPRSGDLSVYWYQQSLDQGLQFLIQYYNGEERAKGNILERFSAQQFPDLHSELNLSSLELGDSALYFCASLLGGNEQFFGPGTRLTVL.